This T cell receptor (beta chain) stems from a study of CD4 T cells in relation to SARS-CoV-2 and coronaviruses. Whole-study context: After less than 11 days of antigen culture, PBMC TCR beta CDR3s were sequenced. Study-level findings and limits: In around 63% of donors, memory CD4+ clonotypes crossrecognized SARS-CoV-2 and at least one common cold coronavirus spike. Crossreactivity was assessed only for spike protein, not other viral proteins.

Method: immunoSEQ multiplex PCR; TCRdb's copy keeps in-frame clones and lacks some. The table has about 36,000 clones, 77% seen once. Details on this clone: Its target is unknown.

Sorted naive or memory CD4+ cells met CEF peptides for approximately nine days. The CDR3 has 14 amino acids. Germline CDR1 is SGHNT and CDR2 is YYREEE (reference sequence). V was clipped by 5 bases and J by 0 bases, with 11 bases between them. Material: memory CD4+ T cells from PBMCs, cultured in vitro. This clonotype originated in an adult with COVID-19. V gene TRBV5-4 combines with J gene TRBJ2-5; D might be TRBD1 (6 bases). DNA of the CDR3: TGTGCCAGCAGAGAACAGGGAAACCAAGAGACCCAGTACTTC. This gives the protein CASREQGNQETQYF.